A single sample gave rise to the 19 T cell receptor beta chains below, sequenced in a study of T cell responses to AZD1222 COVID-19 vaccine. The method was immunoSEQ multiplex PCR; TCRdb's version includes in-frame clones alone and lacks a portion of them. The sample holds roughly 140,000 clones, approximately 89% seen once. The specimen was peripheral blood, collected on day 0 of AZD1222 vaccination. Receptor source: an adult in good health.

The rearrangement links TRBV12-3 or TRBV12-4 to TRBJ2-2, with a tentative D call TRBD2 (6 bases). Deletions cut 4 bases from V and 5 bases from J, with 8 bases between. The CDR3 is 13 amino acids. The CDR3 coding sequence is TGTGCCAGCAGTTCCCGGGAGACCGGGGAGCTGTTTTTT. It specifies CASSSRETGELFF.

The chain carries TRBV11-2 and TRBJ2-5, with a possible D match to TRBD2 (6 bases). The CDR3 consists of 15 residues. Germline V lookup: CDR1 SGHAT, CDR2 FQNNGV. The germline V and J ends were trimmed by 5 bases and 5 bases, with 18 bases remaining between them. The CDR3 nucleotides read TGTGCCAGCAGCCCAGTGCCCCTTGCGGGGGAGACCCAGTACTTC. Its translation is CASSPVPLAGETQYF.

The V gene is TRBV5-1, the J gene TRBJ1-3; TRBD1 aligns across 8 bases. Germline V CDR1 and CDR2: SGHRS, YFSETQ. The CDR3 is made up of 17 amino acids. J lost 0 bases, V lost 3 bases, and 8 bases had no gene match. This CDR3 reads CASSSRTGPNSGNTIYF. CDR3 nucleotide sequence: TGCGCCAGCAGCTCACGGACAGGGCCAAACTCTGGAAACACCATATATTTT.

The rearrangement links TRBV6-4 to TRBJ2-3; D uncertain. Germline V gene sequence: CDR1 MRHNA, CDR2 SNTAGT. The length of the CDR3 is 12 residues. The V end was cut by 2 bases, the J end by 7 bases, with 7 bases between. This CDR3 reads CASSDGFNTQYF. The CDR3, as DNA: TGTGCCAGCAGTGACGGGTTCAATACGCAGTATTTT.

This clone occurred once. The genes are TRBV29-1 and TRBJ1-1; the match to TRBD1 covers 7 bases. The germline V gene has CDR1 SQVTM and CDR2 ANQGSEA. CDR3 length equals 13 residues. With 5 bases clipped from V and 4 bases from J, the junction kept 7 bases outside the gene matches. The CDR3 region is CSVQTGEITEAFF. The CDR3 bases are TGCAGCGTTCAAACAGGGGAAATCACTGAAGCTTTCTTT.

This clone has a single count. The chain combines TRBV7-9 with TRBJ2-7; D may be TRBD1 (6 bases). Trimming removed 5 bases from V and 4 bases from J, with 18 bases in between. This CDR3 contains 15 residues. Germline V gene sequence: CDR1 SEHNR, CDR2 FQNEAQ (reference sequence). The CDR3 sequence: CASSPLGSRGYEQYF. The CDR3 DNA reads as TGTGCCAGCAGCCCCCTAGGGAGCAGGGGATACGAGCAGTACTTC. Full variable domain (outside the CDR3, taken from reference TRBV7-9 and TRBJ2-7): DTGVSQNPRHKITKRGQNVTFRCDPISEHNRLYWYRQTLGQGPEFLTYFQNEAQLEKSRLLSDRFSAERPKGSFSTLEIQRTEQGDSAMYLCASSPLGSRGYEQYFGPGTRLTVT.

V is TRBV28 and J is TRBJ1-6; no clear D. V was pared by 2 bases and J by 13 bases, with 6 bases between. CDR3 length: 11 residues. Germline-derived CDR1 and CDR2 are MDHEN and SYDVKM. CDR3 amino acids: CASSLIGPLHF. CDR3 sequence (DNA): TGTGCCAGCAGTTTAATTGGGCCCCTCCACTTT.

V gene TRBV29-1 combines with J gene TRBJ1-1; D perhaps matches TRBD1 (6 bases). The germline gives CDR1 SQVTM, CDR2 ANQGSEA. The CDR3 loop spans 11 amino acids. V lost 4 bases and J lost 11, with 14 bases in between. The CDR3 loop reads CSVGADSGAFF. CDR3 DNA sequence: TGCAGCGTTGGGGCGGACAGTGGGGCTTTCTTT.

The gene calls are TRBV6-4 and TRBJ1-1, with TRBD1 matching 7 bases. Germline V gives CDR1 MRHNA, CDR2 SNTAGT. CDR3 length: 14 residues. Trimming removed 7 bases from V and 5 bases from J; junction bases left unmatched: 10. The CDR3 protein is CASILTGWLTEAFF. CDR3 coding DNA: TGTGCCAGCATCTTGACAGGGTGGCTTACTGAAGCTTTCTTT.

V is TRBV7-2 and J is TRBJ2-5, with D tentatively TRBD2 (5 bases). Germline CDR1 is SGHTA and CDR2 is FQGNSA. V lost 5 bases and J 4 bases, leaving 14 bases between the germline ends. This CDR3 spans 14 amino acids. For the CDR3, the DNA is TGTGCCAGCAGCCCGGAGGTGGGTACAGAGACCCAGTACTTC. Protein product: CASSPEVGTETQYF.

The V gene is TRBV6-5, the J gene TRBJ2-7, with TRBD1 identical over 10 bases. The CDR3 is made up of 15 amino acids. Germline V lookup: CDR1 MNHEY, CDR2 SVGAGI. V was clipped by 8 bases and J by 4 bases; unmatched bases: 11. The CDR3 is CASATGGTGDYEQYF. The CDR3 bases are TGTGCCAGCGCCACCGGAGGGACAGGGGATTACGAGCAGTACTTC.

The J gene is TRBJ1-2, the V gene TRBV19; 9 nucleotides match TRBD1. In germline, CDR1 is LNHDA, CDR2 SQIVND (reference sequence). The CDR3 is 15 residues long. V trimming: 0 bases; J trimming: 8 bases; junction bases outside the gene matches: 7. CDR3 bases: TGTGCCAGTAGTATAGAAGGGACAGGGATTCGCGGCTACACCTTC. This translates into CASSIEGTGIRGYTF.

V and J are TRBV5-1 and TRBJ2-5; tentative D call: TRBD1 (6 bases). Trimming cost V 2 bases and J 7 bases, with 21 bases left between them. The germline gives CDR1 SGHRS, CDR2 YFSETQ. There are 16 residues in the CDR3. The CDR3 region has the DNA TGCGCCAGCAGCTTTCTCAAACAGGGTACACTCGGGACCCAGTACTTC. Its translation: CASSFLKQGTLGTQYF.

The CDR3 loop is CASSYSVGTGELFF. CDR3 nucleotide sequence: TGTGCCAGCAGTTACTCGGTTGGGACCGGGGAGCTGTTTTTT. This chain links TRBV6-5 with TRBJ2-2; no firm D call. Germline V gene lookup returns CDR1 MNHEY and CDR2 SVGAGI. Trimming removed 0 bases at V and 5 bases at J, with 7 bases between. The CDR3 extends over 14 amino acids.

This CDR3 reads CASSSIAGGENIQYF. The CDR3 nucleotides are TGTGCCAGCAGTTCTATAGCGGGAGGGGAAAACATTCAGTACTTC. The rearrangement joins TRBV28 to TRBJ2-4, with 11 nucleotides matching TRBD2. The ends lost 4 bases at V and 5 bases at J; junction bases unmatched: 4. The CDR3 is made up of 15 amino acids. Germline values: CDR1 MDHEN, CDR2 SYDVKM. Full variable domain (missing parts from reference TRBV28 and TRBJ2-4): DVKVTQSSRYLVKRTGEKVFLECVQDMDHENMFWYRQDPGLGLRLIYFSYDVKMKEKGDIPEGYSVSREKKERFSLILESASTNQTSMYLCASSSIAGGENIQYFGAGTRLSVL.

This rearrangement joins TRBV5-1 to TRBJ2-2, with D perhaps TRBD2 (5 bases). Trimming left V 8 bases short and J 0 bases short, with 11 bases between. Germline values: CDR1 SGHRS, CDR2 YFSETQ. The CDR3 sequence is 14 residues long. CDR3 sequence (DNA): TGCGCCAGTCGAAGCGGACCGAACACCGGGGAGCTGTTTTTT. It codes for CASRSGPNTGELFF.

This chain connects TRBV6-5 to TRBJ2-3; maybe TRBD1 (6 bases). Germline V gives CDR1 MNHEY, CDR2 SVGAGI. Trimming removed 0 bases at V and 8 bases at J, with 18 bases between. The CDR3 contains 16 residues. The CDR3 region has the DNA TGTGCCAGCAGTTACTCGATTTGGACAGTCCCGGGTACGCAGTATTTT. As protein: CASSYSIWTVPGTQYF.

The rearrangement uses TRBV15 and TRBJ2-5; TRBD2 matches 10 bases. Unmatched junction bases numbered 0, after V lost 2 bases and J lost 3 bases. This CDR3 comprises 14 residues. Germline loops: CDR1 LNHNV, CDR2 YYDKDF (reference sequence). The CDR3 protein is CATSRLAGEETQYF. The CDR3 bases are TGTGCCACCAGCAGACTAGCGGGAGAAGAGACCCAGTACTTC.

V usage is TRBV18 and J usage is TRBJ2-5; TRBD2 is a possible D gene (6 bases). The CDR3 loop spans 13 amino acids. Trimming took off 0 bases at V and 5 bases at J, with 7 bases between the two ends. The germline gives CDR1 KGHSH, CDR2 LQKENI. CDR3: CASSPPAGETQYF. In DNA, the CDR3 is TGTGCCAGCTCACCACCTGCGGGGGAGACCCAGTACTTC.